This TCR beta chain was identified during a study of PD-1 blockade in classical Hodgkin lymphoma. General study points: CD4+ TCR diversity climbed significantly by C4D1, unlike CD8+ TCR diversity. Any patient who commenced nivolumab under 1 year after ASCT was excluded. Complete responders showed a baseline diversity that resembled the diversity of newly diagnosed patients.

Comment on this clone: Its target is not known.

TCRdb keeps only in-frame clones here, not all; method: immunoSEQ multiplex PCR. The data hold about 27,000 clones, with about three quarters observed a single time. Germline CDR1 and CDR2: KGHSH and LQKENI. CDR3 length equals 16 residues. V gave up 4 bases and J gave up 0 bases, with 12 bases separating them. Exposure to brentuximab vedotin varied, and each patient had relapsed following autologous stem cell transplantation. Purification of CD4+ T cells from thawed PBMCs was achieved by magnetic negative selection. Each best response was a complete response, a partial response or progressive disease.

V usage is TRBV18 and J usage is TRBJ1-4; tentatively, D is TRBD1 (6 bases). The sequencing here drew on CD4+ T cells from blood, taken at baseline. This sequence originates from a human donor with classical Hodgkin lymphoma. The CDR3 is CASSLQGPATNEKLFF. For the CDR3, the DNA is TGTGCCAGCTCACTACAGGGCCCTGCAACTAATGAAAAACTGTTTTTT. The full variable domain, rest sourced from reference TRBV18 and TRBJ1-4, is NAGVMQNPRHLVRRRGQEARLRCSPMKGHSHVYWYRQLPEEGLKFMVYLQKENIIDESGMPKERFSAEFPKEGPSILRIQQVVRGDSAAYFCASSLQGPATNEKLFFGSGTQLSVL.